The source of this T cell receptor beta chain is a study of OX40 agonist ivuxolimab in advanced cancers. Some background on the complete study: Ivuxolimab was a fully human IgG2 agonistic monoclonal antibody targeting the costimulatory receptor OX40 (CD134). Intravenous ivuxolimab was administered to patients every 2 weeks at six dose levels: 0.01, 0.1, 0.3, 1.5, 3 and 10 mg/kg. Among the 52 dose-escalation patients, some 19 had hepatocellular carcinoma, 15 or so melanoma, 9 renal cell carcinoma and 9 head and neck cancer. The dose-escalation cohort was 82.7% male with a mean age of roughly 62 years, ranging from roughly 23 to 90. Patients were allowed to have had prior anti-PD-1, anti-PD-L1 or anti-CTLA-4 therapy, and 40% to 45% of the dose-escalation patients had previously received checkpoint inhibitors. Partial responses occurred in three dose-escalation patients: two with cutaneous melanoma and one with hepatocellular carcinoma. The point of sequencing TCRbeta in the periphery was to test whether ivuxolimab changed TCR sequence diversity and drove clonal T-cell expansion. The paper covers the monotherapy dose-escalation part of the phase I ivuxolimab trial, which included N = 52 patients.

The CDR3 sequence holds 16 residues, the cysteine and phenylalanine included. Only CDR3 DNA remains: 48 bases, in frame from the first base. Here V drops 2 bases and J drops 4 bases, and the junction holds 7 bases not matched to any gene. CDR1 and CDR2 are drawn from the germline V gene: ENHRY, SYGVKD. Genomic DNA was extracted from sorted cells for sequencing of the TCRbeta CDR3 region. The immunoSEQ Assay was used to sequence the TCRbeta CDR3 regions. The table was pulled from immuneACCESS by TCRdb, which kept in-frame rearrangements only. Such tables lose some clones; where checked, under half of the loss comes from unresolved V genes, and the rest has no known cause. Counted in this sample were 40,000 to 45,000 clones; 70% to 90% of them appeared once. 12% of the sample is held by the ten biggest clonotypes. Overall study results and their limits: After ivuxolimab, CD8+ T cells had more expanded clones than CD4+ T cells on average. Antigen specificity was not determined for the clonally expanded peripheral T cells. In the 0.1-3.0 mg/kg groups, partial responders were among the patients with the lowest normalized peripheral clonal expansion, particularly in CD8+ T cells. At doses of 0.1 to 3.0 mg/kg, clonal expansion of both CD4+ and CD8+ blood T cells was observed from baseline to week 6. Low levels of normalized T-cell clonal expansion were also seen in some patients who did not respond.

On this clone itself: The antigen this receptor binds is unknown. There are no base qualities to consult, and no much larger clone falls within one base.

The trial excluded patients who had a history of autoimmune disease or who were on systemic immunosuppression. In every dose cohort, peripheral blood was drawn for TCR sequencing at baseline, cycle 4 day 1, and cycle 7 day 1. The samples were drawn from a first-in-human, open-label, multicenter phase I dose-escalation trial of ivuxolimab. The trial enrolled adults with locally advanced or metastatic head and neck squamous cell, hepatocellular, melanoma or renal cell carcinoma. Before TCR sequencing, CD4+ T cells and CD8+ T cells were sorted from peripheral blood as separate populations. This receptor chain uses TRBV10-3 and TRBJ2-1; TRBD2 agrees with 8 junctional bases. Specimen: CD4+ or CD8+ T cells sorted from blood, collected in a trial of the OX40 agonist ivuxolimab. The receptor's source is an adult with an advanced solid tumor such as melanoma, head and neck, liver or kidney cancer. The base sequence is TGTGCCATCAGTGAGGAGGGTAGCGGGGAATACAATGAGCAGTTCTTC. It codes for CAISEEGSGEYNEQFF.